The entry below gives a single TCR beta chain sequence along with its context. As yet, its antigen is unknown. The germline CDR1 and CDR2 sequences are ENHRY and SYGVKD. The germline V and J ends were trimmed by 10 bases and 4 bases, with 7 bases remaining between them. The CDR3 covers 11 residues. The sample belongs to a study of T cell responses to AZD1222 COVID-19 vaccine. Study-wide results and limits: Most donors were white British and more were female, and clonal diversity was possibly underestimated.

Assay: immunoSEQ multiplex PCR; the TCRdb copy retains only in-frame clones and omits some. This table holds about 130,000 clones, about 90% found once. The chain uses TRBV10-3 and TRBJ1-4; D is unresolved. This clonotype originated in an adult in good health. The material sequenced was peripheral blood, taken on day 0 of AZD1222 vaccination. DNA of the CDR3: TGTGCCACCCTGGGTAATGAAAAACTGTTTTTT. Translation: CATLGNEKLFF.